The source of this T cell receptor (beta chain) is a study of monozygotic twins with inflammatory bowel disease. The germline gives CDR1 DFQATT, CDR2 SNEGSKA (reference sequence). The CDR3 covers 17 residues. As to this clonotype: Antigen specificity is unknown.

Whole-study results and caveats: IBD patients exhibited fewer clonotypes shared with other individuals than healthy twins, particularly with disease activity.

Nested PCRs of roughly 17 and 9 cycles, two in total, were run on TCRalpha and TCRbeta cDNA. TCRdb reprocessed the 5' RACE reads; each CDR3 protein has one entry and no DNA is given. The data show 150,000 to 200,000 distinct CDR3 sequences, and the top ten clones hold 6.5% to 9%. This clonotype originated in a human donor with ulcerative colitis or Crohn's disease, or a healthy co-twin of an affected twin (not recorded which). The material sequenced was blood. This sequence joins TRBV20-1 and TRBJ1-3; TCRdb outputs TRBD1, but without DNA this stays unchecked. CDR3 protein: CSAPGVGGQGSGNTIYF.